This T cell receptor (beta chain) was found in a study of beta chain features in type 1 diabetes. Whole-study context: Healthy donors, compared against patients, showed similar age, gender and cell yields. There were approximately 100,000,000 sorted cells examined across all samples. Study-level points and caveats: Researchers report that Type 1 diabetes patients had moderately but significantly shorter TCRB CDR3s across all four CD4+ subsets. The naive, central memory and Treg TCRB repertoires of patients appeared to be more similar to one another than those of healthy donors.

The authors reverse transcribed all of the isolated RNA, so sequencing captured expressed TCRB transcripts. An average of about 3.57 million reads was obtained for naive, central memory and regulatory T cell samples. The table came from immunoSEQ multiplex PCR; TCRdb's copy has only in-frame clones and leaves some out. The table has 95,000 to 110,000 clones, 28% seen once. This CDR3 contains 15 residues. V was clipped by 2 bases and J by 4 bases, with 14 bases between them. In germline, CDR1 is LGHNA, CDR2 YSLEER. This clone appeared a few times. The antigen is not known. This clonotype originated in a young woman with type 1 diabetes. The chain couples TRBV4-3 to TRBJ2-5, with D perhaps TRBD2 (5 bases). The sample was central memory CD4+ T cells from blood. CDR3 coding DNA: TGCGCCAGCAGCCAAAACGGGGAGTATGGAGAGACCCAGTACTTC. Translation: CASSQNGEYGETQYF.